The 24 T cell receptor beta chains given below trace back to one sample, sequenced in a study of neurological immune-mediated disorders. The sample's time point: longitudinal time-point 2. TCRdb re-derived calls from the 5' RACE reads in MiXCR, one entry per CDR3 protein. The sample holds over 55,000 distinct CDR3 sequences, around 10% seen once. What was sequenced was PBMCs. Receptors originate from a man younger than 45 in good health.

Ten or more counts support this clonotype. The chain recombines TRBV28 with TRBJ2-1, with no clear D. Between the trimmed V and J ends, which lost 7 bases and 7 bases, there was a span of 14 bases. Germline V gene lookup returns CDR1 MDHEN and CDR2 SYDVKM. The CDR3 covers 13 residues. The CDR3 region has the DNA TGTGCCAGCACCTCACAGTTGGAAAATGAGCAGTTCTTC. This sequence encodes CASTSQLENEQFF.

This clonotype was counted many times. The gene calls are TRBV5-1 and TRBJ2-7; D gene uncertain. V lost 0 bases, J lost 3 bases, and 7 bases lay in between. Germline lookup yields CDR1 SGHRS and CDR2 YFSETQ. The CDR3 is made up of 13 amino acids. CDR3 bases: TGCGCCAGCAGCTTGGACTATGGCTACGAGCAGTACTTC. Protein: CASSLDYGYEQYF.

Concerning this clonotype itself: An end of the junction differs from the germline gene, which may be a read error. The chain is built from TRBV27 and TRBJ2-7; D is perhaps TRBD1 (7 bases). This CDR3 spans 16 amino acids. Germline CDR1 reads MNHEY; CDR2 reads SMNVEV (reference sequence). CDR3 in amino acids: CAISLFRGTVPNEQYF. For the CDR3, the DNA is TGTGCCATCAGTTTATTTCGGGGGACAGTTCCTAACGAGCAGTACTTC.

This clonotype has at least ten counts. The chain couples TRBV5-1 to TRBJ1-1, with D perhaps matching TRBD1 (6 bases). Trimming cost V 3 bases and J 5 bases, with 17 bases left between them. Germline lookup yields CDR1 SGHRS and CDR2 YFSETQ. There are 15 residues in the CDR3. CDR3 bases: TGCGCCAGCAGCTCCACCACCGGGGGCGTGACTGAAGCTTTCTTT. It is translated as CASSSTTGGVTEAFF.

This clonotype was recorded at least ten times. The CDR3 sequence is CAISGGTSGSSYEQYF. Written as DNA, the CDR3 is TGTGCCATCAGTGGCGGGACTAGCGGGTCCTCCTACGAGCAGTACTTC. This chain connects TRBV10-3 to TRBJ2-7; 12 nucleotides match TRBD2. Germline assignment: CDR1 ENHRY and CDR2 SYGVKD. Trimming cost V 4 bases and J 0 bases; bases outside gene matches: 4. This CDR3 spans 16 amino acids.

This clonotype has ten or more counts. This chain connects TRBV27 to TRBJ2-1, with D uncertain. V lost 0 bases, J lost 10 bases, and 10 bases lay in between. The CDR3 is made up of 13 amino acids. The germline gives CDR1 MNHEY, CDR2 SMNVEV (reference sequence). The CDR3 DNA reads as TGTGCCAGCAGTTTATCTTCACTCCGGGAGCAGTTCTTC. It specifies CASSLSSLREQFF.

This clonotype was seen repeatedly, ten times or more. This sequence joins TRBV12-3 or TRBV12-4 and TRBJ1-3; no reliable D call. V was shortened by 7 bases and J by 0 bases, with 13 bases between the two germline ends. The CDR3 is 15 amino acids. This chain's CDR3 is CASTSRETSGNTIYF. In DNA, the CDR3 is TGTGCCAGCACCTCAAGAGAGACCTCTGGAAACACCATATATTTT.

This clonotype was seen ten or more times. This chain joins TRBV4-1 and TRBJ1-3, with D possibly TRBD1 on 6 matching bases. Between the trimmed V and J ends, which lost 4 bases and 2 bases, there was a span of 9 bases. Germline lookup yields CDR1 MGHRA and CDR2 YSYEKL. CDR3 length: 14 amino acids. The CDR3 protein is CASSPDRTGNTIYF. The CDR3 nucleotides are TGCGCCAGCAGCCCTGACAGGACTGGAAACACCATATATTTT.

This clonotype was seen repeatedly, ten times or more. The chain joins TRBV11-2 to TRBJ1-2; no reliable D call. Trimming left V 0 bases short and J 4 bases short, with 9 bases between. CDR1 is SGHAT, CDR2 FQNNGV, per germline. This CDR3 is 14 amino acids long. CDR3 DNA: TGTGCCAGCAGCTTAGAAGTAGCAGCCTATGGCTACACCTTC. Translation: CASSLEVAAYGYTF.

The table lists this clonotype with many counts. V gene TRBV18 combines with J gene TRBJ1-4; 7 bases map to TRBD1. Unmatched junction bases numbered 1, after V lost 3 bases and J lost 3 bases. CDR1 is KGHSH and CDR2 is LQKENI in the germline V gene. The CDR3 length is 14 residues. The CDR3 DNA reads TGTGCCAGCTCACCGACAGGGCCTAATGAAAAACTGTTTTTT. It encodes CASSPTGPNEKLFF. The variable domain in full, with the rest retrieved from reference TRBV18 and TRBJ1-4, is NAGVMQNPRHLVRRRGQEARLRCSPMKGHSHVYWYRQLPEEGLKFMVYLQKENIIDESGMPKERFSAEFPKEGPSILRIQQVVRGDSAAYFCASSPTGPNEKLFFGSGTQLSVL.

In this sample, this clonotype turned up many times. The chain is built from TRBV5-5 and TRBJ2-3; 7 bases agree with TRBD1. Per the germline V gene, CDR1 is SGHKS and CDR2 is YYEKEE (reference sequence). The CDR3 is 16 amino acids. V was pared by 0 bases and J by 2 bases, with 6 bases of the junction left unmatched. DNA for the CDR3: TGTGCCAGCAGCTTGGTAGGGCAGGGGGTCACAGATACGCAGTATTTT. This sequence encodes CASSLVGQGVTDTQYF.

This clonotype was found many times. The chain combines TRBV5-1 with TRBJ2-5; D remains ambiguous. Germline V gene data show CDR1 as SGHRS and CDR2 as YFSETQ. This CDR3 spans 16 amino acids. V shed 0 bases and J shed 1 base, with 13 bases lying between them. CDR3 bases: TGCGCCAGCAGCTTGGCGCCCGCAGGTGCCCAAGAGACCCAGTACTTC. Protein: CASSLAPAGAQETQYF. Variable domain in full (rest from reference TRBV5-1 and TRBJ2-5): KAGVTQTPRYLIKTRGQQVTLSCSPISGHRSVSWYQQTPGQGLQFLFEYFSETQRNKGNFPGRFSGRQFSNSRSEMNVSTLELGDSALYLCASSLAPAGAQETQYFGPGTRLLVL.

This clonotype was detected ten times or more. The V gene is TRBV20-1, the J gene TRBJ2-1, with 9 bases identical to TRBD2. This CDR3 is 15 amino acids long. The V gene's germline CDR1 is DFQATT and CDR2 SNEGSKA (reference sequence). Trimming cost V 0 bases and J 3 bases; bases outside gene matches: 3. Written as DNA, the CDR3 is TGCAGTGCTAGAGACCCTAGCGGGATCTACAATGAGCAGTTCTTC. Amino acids: CSARDPSGIYNEQFF.

The table lists this clonotype with many counts. The J gene is TRBJ2-1, the V gene TRBV7-2, with TRBD2 identical over 16 bases. The CDR3 contains 17 residues. In germline, CDR1 is SGHTA, CDR2 FQGNSA. With V trimmed by 5 bases and J by 3 bases, 4 bases remained unmatched. CDR3 in DNA: TGTGCCAGCAGCGGCGGGACTAGCGGGGGGGGCTACAATGAGCAGTTCTTC. Translating it yields CASSGGTSGGGYNEQFF. The full variable domain, with the rest looked up from reference TRBV7-2 and TRBJ2-1, is GAGVSQSPSNKVTEKGKDVELRCDPISGHTALYWYRQSLGQGLEFLIYFQGNSAPDKSGLPSDRFSAERTGGSVSTLTIQRTQQEDSAVYLCASSGGTSGGGYNEQFFGPGTRLTVL.

This clonotype has at least ten counts. The rearrangement links TRBV12-3 or TRBV12-4 to TRBJ2-1, with 7 bases aligning to TRBD2. CDR3 size: 15 residues. The junction had 5 bases not matched to a gene; V was cut back by 0 bases and J by 6 bases. CDR3 sequence reads: CASSLAGGIINEQFF. The CDR3, as DNA: TGTGCCAGCAGTTTAGCGGGAGGGATTATCAATGAGCAGTTCTTC.

This clonotype was counted at least ten times. The V gene is TRBV3-1, the J gene TRBJ1-5; tentatively, D is TRBD1 (5 bases). CDR3 size: 14 residues. Germline V lookup: CDR1 LGHDT, CDR2 YNNKEL (reference sequence). The V end lost 1 base, the J end lost 1 base, and 5 bases lay between the germline ends. CDR3 sequence: CASSQAGSNQPQHF. In nucleotides, the CDR3 is TGTGCCAGCAGCCAAGCAGGGAGCAATCAGCCCCAGCATTTT.

This clonotype was seen ten or more times. This chain uses TRBV7-7 with TRBJ2-2, with D maybe TRBD2 (5 bases). Germline assignment: CDR1 SSHAT and CDR2 FNYEAQ (reference sequence). Trimming removed 3 bases at V and 3 bases at J, with 8 bases between. The CDR3 covers 14 residues. The CDR3 is CASSLDSDTGELFF. The CDR3 DNA reads as TGTGCCAGCAGCTTGGACTCGGACACCGGGGAGCTGTTTTTT.

This clonotype was counted at least ten times. The chain is built from TRBV6-1 and TRBJ2-1, with 8 nucleotides matching TRBD1. This CDR3 contains 15 residues. The V gene end was trimmed by 11 bases and the J gene end by 4 bases; junction bases not matched to a gene: 13. The germline gives CDR1 MNHNS, CDR2 SASEGT. The CDR3 DNA follows: TGTGCCCACAAGGGGGACAGGATGGGATACAATGAGCAGTTCTTC. Protein sequence: CAHKGDRMGYNEQFF.

This clonotype was seen ten or more times. The chain is built from TRBV3-1 and TRBJ1-6; a possible D gene is TRBD1 (5 bases). Trimming cost V 6 bases and J 6 bases, with 9 bases left between them. This CDR3 is 13 amino acids long. Germline CDR1 and CDR2: LGHDT and YNNKEL (reference sequence). The CDR3 region has the DNA TGTGCCAGCAGTTACGACAGTAATTCACCCCTCCACTTT. Amino acid sequence: CASSYDSNSPLHF.

This clonotype was recorded at least ten times. The chain is built from TRBV7-9 and TRBJ1-5; the D gene is possibly TRBD1 (5 bases). Germline CDR1 and CDR2: SEHNR and FQNEAQ (reference sequence). The ends were cut back, 5 bases at V and 1 base at J, with 9 bases in the middle. This CDR3 is built from 14 residues. The CDR3 nucleotides read TGTGCCAGCAGCAGCCGGGACAGCAATCAGCCCCAGCATTTT. Protein product: CASSSRDSNQPQHF.

This clonotype came up many times. The chain uses TRBV12-3 or TRBV12-4 and TRBJ2-3, with D perhaps being TRBD1 or TRBD2 (5 bases each). This CDR3 region has 15 residues. Trimming pared 3 bases from V and 5 bases from J, leaving 15 bases between. The CDR3 DNA reads TGTGCCAGCAGTTTCCCGGGACGAGGGAAAGATACGCAGTATTTT. This codes for CASSFPGRGKDTQYF.

This clonotype was counted at least ten times. The genes are TRBV18 and TRBJ1-5; D possibly corresponds to TRBD1 (5 bases). Germline CDR1 reads KGHSH; CDR2 reads LQKENI. This CDR3 contains 16 residues. Trimming shortened V by 3 bases and J by 7 bases, and 19 bases separated the two germline ends. The CDR3 DNA sequence: TGTGCCAGCTCACCCGGGGGAGGATTCAATACCCAGCCCCAGCATTTT. It yields the protein CASSPGGGFNTQPQHF.

This sequence joins TRBV7-2 and TRBJ2-5; TRBD1 agrees at 7 bases. CDR1 is SGHTA and CDR2 is FQGNSA in the germline V gene. With 4 bases clipped from V and 11 bases from J, the junction kept 16 bases outside the gene matches. CDR3 length equals 15 residues. In DNA, the CDR3 is TGTGCCAGCAGCTCCTCGGGACAGCCCCAAGCGACACAGTACTTC. Encoded protein: CASSSSGQPQATQYF.

This clonotype appeared many times. The CDR3 DNA reads TGCGCCAGCAGCATAGCGGGGGGCTCCTACAATGAGCAGTTCTTC. Protein: CASSIAGGSYNEQFF. The rearrangement joins TRBV5-1 to TRBJ2-1; 10 positions agree with TRBD2. The CDR3 is made up of 15 amino acids. Germline V CDR1 and CDR2: SGHRS, YFSETQ. V lost 4 bases and J lost 0; bases outside the gene matches: 1.